This entry features one TCR beta chain sequence. The antigen this receptor binds is unknown. The input lacks base qualities; no much larger clone sits a single base away. TCR beta CDR3 regions were amplified from RNA transcripts for repertoire sequencing. HTBI primers and the Qiagen OneStep RT-PCR kit were used in a first-round RT-PCR, which was followed by a second-round multiplex PCR, size selection and purification. Sequencing of the libraries was carried out on an Illumina HiSeq2000 in paired-end mode with 100 bp reads. The authors processed their data as follows. SOAPnuke was used to process the reads, throwing out any read that had adapters, had uncalled bases, had a mean Phred below 15, or lacked an exact constant-primer or identifier match. High-quality paired reads were merged with COPE v1.2.5. Each unique nucleotide sequence was treated as a clonotype, and MiTCR v1.1 was used to align the clonotypes to the IMGT TRB V, D and J references. The analysis was limited to V-J combinations with a frequency above 0.0001, which together covered about 99% of the repertoires. A TCR clonal expansion and chaos score per V-J combination was defined as the ratio of F50 clonal expansion to chaos observed in the TCRdist matrix. Welch's t-statistics and random forest were used to reduce the features to about 14 V-J combinations, which were then used as input to a naive Bayes classifier. Thyroid-blood repertoire similarity was quantified with the Morisita-Horn index. TCRdb reworked the public reads: Q25 trimming with fastp, MiXCR clone assembly, productive beta chains retained. Rows merge per CDR3 protein into single entries with the most common DNA and genes. The V and J calls come from TCRdb's annotation, not from the publication. The sample data list some 350,000 distinct CDR3 sequences, and 17% of these were observed just once. The ten largest make up 2.4% of the sample.

These data belong to a study of Graves' ophthalmopathy and Graves' hyperthyroidism (dated by TCRdb to 2016 to 2019). Notes on the research overall: Peripheral blood was collected at initial diagnosis, prior to any treatment. TCR beta repertoire signatures were used to distinguish Graves' ophthalmopathy from Graves' hyperthyroidism and to predict progression to ophthalmopathy. In total, around 130 blood samples were TCR-sequenced: 43 ophthalmopathy, around 75 hyperthyroidism and 17 hyperthyroidism-to-ophthalmopathy patients. To explore V-J signatures that separate ophthalmopathy from hyperthyroidism, a discovery set of about 98 patients was enrolled, consisting of 43 with ophthalmopathy and approximately 60 with stable hyperthyroidism. An independent validation cohort was composed of approximately 19 hyperthyroidism patients and 15 to 17 patients who later progressed from hyperthyroidism to ophthalmopathy. T-cell repertoires of thyroid tissue and blood were compared in several hyperthyroidism patients. Following sample collection, hyperthyroidism patients were given methimazole at a starting dose of 30 mg daily, and ophthalmopathy patients were given high-dose intravenous methylprednisolone. Findings and caveats that apply to the study as a whole: No statistical method was used to set the sample size in advance, and the investigators knew which group each participant was assigned to. In validation, the model predicted ophthalmopathy progression with less than 71% sensitivity and around 72% specificity; some 13 predicted patients were CT-confirmed with GO in a median of 6.5 months. Ophthalmopathy was separated from stable hyperthyroidism by the 13-signature model with roughly 88% sensitivity and less than 82% specificity in cross-validation and with 80%/75% in the test set. Among expanded thyroid clonotypes with frequency above 0.001, most also showed up in blood, which suggests that blood repertoires may reflect the thyroid immune response.

A patient counted as having stable hyperthyroidism if there was no progression to ophthalmopathy within 18 months of follow-up. Patients with hyperthyroidism were aged 18 to 65 years, had been newly diagnosed, and had a disease duration of less than 2 months. Patients with other autoimmune diseases, uncontrolled infections, pregnancy or lactation were excluded. Diagnosis relied on clinical symptoms, serum thyroxine, TRAb, thyroid ultrasound and orbital computed tomography. Using Ficoll-Paque density gradient centrifugation, PBMCs were isolated from 8.5 to 10 ml of fresh peripheral blood. Trizol reagent was used to extract the total RNA, and its quality was then checked on an Agilent 2100 Bioanalyzer. The CDR3 holds 13 amino acids from the cysteine to the phenylalanine. Kept here is only the CDR3 DNA, which spans 39 bases and is read in frame from base 1. CDR1 and CDR2 are drawn from the germline V gene: MNHEY, SVGAGI. V is shortened by 5 bases, J by 7 bases, and the region joining them spans 14 bases.

The sample comprised peripheral blood. The sequence links TRBV6-5 to TRBJ1-1; the D segment could be TRBD1, given 6 matching bases. The source is an adult woman with stable Graves' hyperthyroidism. The DNA sequence is given as TGTGCCAGCAGTCTACGGACAGACTATGAAGCTTTCTTT. The encoded protein is CASSLRTDYEAFF.